These T cell receptor beta chains were read from a single sample in a study of CD8 T cells in ankylosing spondylitis. Using its own MiXCR run on the 5' RACE reads, TCRdb lists one record per CDR3 protein. The top ten clones hold 7% to 8% of a sample with approximately 25,000 distinct CDR3 sequences, about 2.6% of them seen once. The sequenced sample was blood, either unsorted or a sorted T cell fraction (not recorded which). The receptors shown here come from a female donor with ankylosing spondylitis or in good health (not recorded which). Each CDR3 is given with its conserved first and last residue. The D gene is left open where the match is weak. The size field reads once, few, many or a size class.

CDR3 DNA	CDR3 protein	D gene	CDR3 length	clone size	V gene	J gene
TGTGCCAGCAGCGGGACAGGGGGTTATTACAATGAGCAGTTCTTC	CASSGTGGYYNEQFF	TRBD1	15	many	TRBV9	TRBJ2-1
TGTGCCAGCAGCCCGAGGGGAATCGATGGCTACACCTTC	CASSPRGIDGYTF	NA	13	many	TRBV9	TRBJ1-2
TGTGCCAGCAGCCTTGGACTAGCCTCCGGGGAGCTGTTTTTT	CASSLGLASGELFF	TRBD2	14	many	TRBV9	TRBJ2-2
TGTGCCAGCAGCGTCGGACTAGCGGGGGGATTATACGAGCAGTACTTC	CASSVGLAGGLYEQYF	TRBD2	16	many	TRBV9	TRBJ2-7
TGTGCCAGCAGCATCCAGGGGTGGGGGAGCTCCTACAATGAGCAGTTCTTC	CASSIQGWGSSYNEQFF	NA	17	few	TRBV9	TRBJ2-1
TGTGCCAGCAGCGTAGACCTGGCGGTTAGCGGTGGCACAGATACGCAGTATTTT	CASSVDLAVSGGTDTQYF	NA	18	many	TRBV9	TRBJ2-3
TGTGCCAGCAGCGTAGGTAATACTGGGGCAGATACGCAGTATTTT	CASSVGNTGADTQYF	NA	15	many	TRBV9	TRBJ2-3
TGTGCCAGCAGCGCCACCTCCTACAATGAGCAGTTCTTC	CASSATSYNEQFF	NA	13	many	TRBV9	TRBJ2-1
TGTGCCAGCAGCGCCTACTATGGCTACACCTTC	CASSAYYGYTF	NA	11	medium-sized	TRBV9	TRBJ1-2
TGTGCCAGCAGCGTAGACCAAGCGGGGGGGCCGGCAGATACGCAGTATTTT	CASSVDQAGGPADTQYF	TRBD2	17	many	TRBV9	TRBJ2-3
TGTGCCAGCAGCCCCCACTCCGGGACAGGGGGTTACGAGCAGTACTTC	CASSPHSGTGGYEQYF	TRBD1	16	many	TRBV9	TRBJ2-7
TGTGCCAGCAGCCCCACTAGCGGGAGGGTCGATAATGGTCAGTTCTTC	CASSPTSGRVDNGQFF	TRBD2	16	many	TRBV9	TRBJ2-1
TGTGCCAGCAGCGTAATACCGAACTCTGGAAACACCATATATTTT	CASSVIPNSGNTIYF	NA	15	many	TRBV9	TRBJ1-3
TGTGCCAGCAGCGTAGGACTAGGAACCGGGGAGCTGTTTTTT	CASSVGLGTGELFF	NA	14	many	TRBV9	TRBJ2-2
TGTGCCAGCAGCGTAGAATCTACAGGGAGTGGCTACACCTTC	CASSVESTGSGYTF	NA	14	many	TRBV9	TRBJ1-2
TGTGCCAGCAGCGTAGGCCCTAGCGGGGGCCCCGGGGAGCTGTTTTTT	CASSVGPSGGPGELFF	TRBD2	16	many	TRBV9	TRBJ2-2
TGTGCCAGCAGCCAGACTAGGGGTGATACGCAGTATTTT	CASSQTRGDTQYF	NA	13	many	TRBV9	TRBJ2-3
TGTGCCAGCAGCGTATTGGGACTAGCGGGAGGGCCCGATACGCAGTATTTT	CASSVLGLAGGPDTQYF	TRBD2	17	many	TRBV9	TRBJ2-3
TGTGCCAGCAGCGTAGTTGGGGGAACGGGGAACATTCAGTACTTC	CASSVVGGTGNIQYF	NA	15	many	TRBV9	TRBJ2-4
TGTGCCAGCAGCGTAGGAGGGGTCGGCGAGCAGTACTTC	CASSVGGVGEQYF	NA	13	many	TRBV9	TRBJ2-7
TGTGCCAGCAGCGTAGAGAGCGGGAGGGGAGGGAATGAGCAGTTCTTC	CASSVESGRGGNEQFF	TRBD2	16	many	TRBV9	TRBJ2-1
TGTGCCAGCAGCGTAGTAGGGGGACGGGGAACTGAAGCTTTCTTT	CASSVVGGRGTEAFF	NA	15	many	TRBV9	TRBJ1-1
TGTGCCAGCAGCAGCGGGACACCTGGCTACGAGCAGTACTTC	CASSSGTPGYEQYF	NA	14	many	TRBV9	TRBJ2-7
TGTGCCAGCAGCGTAACAACAGGGGCCGGGGAGCTGTTTTTT	CASSVTTGAGELFF	TRBD1	14	many	TRBV9	TRBJ2-2
TGTGCCAGCAGCGTCGGGTCCACTAGCGGGGGCACAGATACGCAGTATTTT	CASSVGSTSGGTDTQYF	TRBD2	17	many	TRBV9	TRBJ2-3
TGTGCCAGCAGCGGGAGGACTGCGGCTGGGGCCAACGTCCTGACTTTC	CASSGRTAAGANVLTF	NA	16	many	TRBV9	TRBJ2-6
TGTGCCAGCAGCGCTACCCCAGAAGTCCTAGCGGGGGTAAGCACCGGGGAGCTGTTTTTT	CASSATPEVLAGVSTGELFF	TRBD2	20	many	TRBV9	TRBJ2-2
TGTGCCAGCAGCGGACACCGACCCGAGGGAGATACGCAGTATTTT	CASSGHRPEGDTQYF	NA	15	many	TRBV9	TRBJ2-3
TGTGCCAGCAGCCAGACAGGAGCGAATTCACCCCTCCACTTT	CASSQTGANSPLHF	NA	14	many	TRBV9	TRBJ1-6
TGTGCCAGCAGAGGTGACTATGGCTACACCTTC	CASRGDYGYTF	NA	11	many	TRBV9	TRBJ1-2
TGTGCCAGCAGCGTTGGGACTAGCCCCTACGAGCAGTACTTC	CASSVGTSPYEQYF	TRBD2	14	many	TRBV9	TRBJ2-7
TGTGCCAGCAGCATTACTACCGGGACTGCCGCCGGATCCTACAATGAGCAGTTCTTC	CASSITTGTAAGSYNEQFF	NA	19	many	TRBV9	TRBJ2-1
TGTGCCAGCAGCCGGCCCGGGACTAGCGGGGTGGATACGCAGTATTTT	CASSRPGTSGVDTQYF	TRBD2	16	many	TRBV9	TRBJ2-3
TGTGCCAGCAGCGTAGGGACTAGCGGGGGGTCTACCTACGAGCAGTACTTC	CASSVGTSGGSTYEQYF	TRBD2	17	many	TRBV9	TRBJ2-7
TGTGCCAGCAGCGTAGGGCGTCAGCGGGTGGATCTGAACACAGATACGCAGTATTTT	CASSVGRQRVDLNTDTQYF	NA	19	many	TRBV9	TRBJ2-3
TGTGCCAGCAGCGTAGATGGGGACAGGACCTACGAGCAGTACTTC	CASSVDGDRTYEQYF	TRBD1	15	many	TRBV9	TRBJ2-7
TGTGCCAGCAGCGTTCTGGACAGGGGGACCTATGGCTACACCTTC	CASSVLDRGTYGYTF	TRBD1	15	many	TRBV9	TRBJ1-2
TGTGCCAGCAGCGGCAATGCTGGCACCGGGGAGCTGTTTTTT	CASSGNAGTGELFF	NA	14	many	TRBV9	TRBJ2-2
TGTGCCAGCAGAACTGAATCGGGCTATGGCTACACCTTC	CASRTESGYGYTF	NA	13	many	TRBV9	TRBJ1-2
TGTGCCAGCAGCCCCCGGCGGGCTAGCGGGTCCAACAATGAGCAGTTCTTC	CASSPRRASGSNNEQFF	TRBD2	17	many	TRBV9	TRBJ2-1
TGTGCCAGCAGCCCGCCAAACACCGGGGAGCTGTTTTTT	CASSPPNTGELFF	NA	13	many	TRBV9	TRBJ2-2
TGTGCCAGCAGCGTAGGACAGGGGCTGAACACCGGGGAGCTGTTTTTT	CASSVGQGLNTGELFF	TRBD1	16	many	TRBV9	TRBJ2-2
TGTGCCAGCAGCGTGTCAGCGGGGGGGCCAGATACGCAGTATTTT	CASSVSAGGPDTQYF	TRBD2	15	many	TRBV9	TRBJ2-3
TGTGCCAGCAGCAGAACAGATACGCAGTATTTT	CASSRTDTQYF	NA	11	medium-sized	TRBV9	TRBJ2-3
TGTGCCAGCAGCACCCGGACAGGGTCGAACACCGGGGAGCTGTTTTTT	CASSTRTGSNTGELFF	TRBD1	16	many	TRBV9	TRBJ2-2
TGTGCCAGCAGCGTGAATCGGGGGGGCCAAGAGACCCAGTACTTC	CASSVNRGGQETQYF	TRBD2	15	many	TRBV9	TRBJ2-5
TGTGCCAGCAGCGTAGCTCGGGAGGATGAAGCTTTCTTT	CASSVAREDEAFF	NA	13	many	TRBV9	TRBJ1-1
TGTGCCAGCAGCGTAGAGACAGGGCCAGGGCAGCCCCAGCATTTT	CASSVETGPGQPQHF	TRBD1	15	many	TRBV9	TRBJ1-5
TGTGCCAGCAGCCCTCAACCAGGGACCTACGAGCAGTACTTC	CASSPQPGTYEQYF	NA	14	many	TRBV9	TRBJ2-7
TGTGCCAGCAGCGCCGCAGAGGATACGCAGTATTTT	CASSAAEDTQYF	NA	12	many	TRBV9	TRBJ2-3
TGTGCCAGCAGCGTAGCTGCGGGGGCTCGGGAGACCCAGTACTTC	CASSVAAGARETQYF	NA	15	many	TRBV9	TRBJ2-5
TGTGCCAGCAGCGTAGGGGGGTGGGAGACCCAGTACTTC	CASSVGGWETQYF	NA	13	many	TRBV9	TRBJ2-5
TGTGCCAGCAGCGAGGGGGATGGACCTTTCCAGCCCCAGCATTTT	CASSEGDGPFQPQHF	NA	15	many	TRBV9	TRBJ1-5
TGTGCCAGCAGCGTTTCCCCCAGGGGCGGAGAGACCCAGTACTTC	CASSVSPRGGETQYF	NA	15	many	TRBV9	TRBJ2-5
TGTGCCAGCAGCGAGAGTACCCGGGTTGGGACTAGTGGTCGTGACACAGATACGCAGTATTTT	CASSESTRVGTSGRDTDTQYF	TRBD2	21	many	TRBV9	TRBJ2-3